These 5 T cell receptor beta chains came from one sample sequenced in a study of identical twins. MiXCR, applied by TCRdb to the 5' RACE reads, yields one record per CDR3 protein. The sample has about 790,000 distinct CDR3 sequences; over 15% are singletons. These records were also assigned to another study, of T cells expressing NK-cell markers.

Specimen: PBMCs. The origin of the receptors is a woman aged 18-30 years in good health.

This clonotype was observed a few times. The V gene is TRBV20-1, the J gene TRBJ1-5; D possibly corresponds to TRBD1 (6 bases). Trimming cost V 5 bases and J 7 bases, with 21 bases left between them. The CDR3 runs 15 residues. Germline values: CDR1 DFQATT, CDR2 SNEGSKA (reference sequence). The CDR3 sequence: CSAPTTGGLGQPQHF. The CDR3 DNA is TGCAGTGCTCCAACGACCGGGGGGCTGGGGCAGCCCCAGCATTTT.

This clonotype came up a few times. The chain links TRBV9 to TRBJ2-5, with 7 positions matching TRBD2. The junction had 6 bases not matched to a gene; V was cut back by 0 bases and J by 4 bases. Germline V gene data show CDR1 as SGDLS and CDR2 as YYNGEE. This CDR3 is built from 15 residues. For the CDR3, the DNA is TGTGCCAGCAGCGTAGTCGGGACTACCTTAGAGACCCAGTACTTC. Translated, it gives CASSVVGTTLETQYF.

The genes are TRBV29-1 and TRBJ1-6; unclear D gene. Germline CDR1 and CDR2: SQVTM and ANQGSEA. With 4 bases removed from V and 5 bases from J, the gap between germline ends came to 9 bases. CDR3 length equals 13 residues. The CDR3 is CSVAAEDNSPLHF. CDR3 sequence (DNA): TGCAGCGTTGCTGCGGAGGATAATTCACCCCTCCACTTT.

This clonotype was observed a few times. The CDR3 region is CSAWGVAGGETQYF. DNA for the CDR3: TGCAGTGCTTGGGGGGTAGCGGGAGGGGAGACCCAGTACTTC. The chain joins TRBV20-1 to TRBJ2-5; 11 bases line up with TRBD2. This CDR3 is built from 14 residues. J was trimmed by 5 bases and V by 5 bases; bases with no gene match: 7. Looked up from germline, CDR1 is DFQATT and CDR2 is SNEGSKA (reference sequence).

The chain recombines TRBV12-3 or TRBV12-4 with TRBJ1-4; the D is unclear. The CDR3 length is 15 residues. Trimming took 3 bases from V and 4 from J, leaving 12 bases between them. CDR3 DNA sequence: TGTGCCAGCAGTTTCCAACGGGGAGGTAATGAAAAACTGTTTTTT. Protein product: CASSFQRGGNEKLFF.